This is a list of T cell receptor beta chains from one sample in a study of blood T cell repertoires in COVID-19. The assay was immunoSEQ multiplex PCR, and TCRdb's table has in-frame clones only and misses some. Among 250,000 to 350,000 clones listed, over 75% were seen once. Sequenced sample: PBMCs or T cells enriched from blood (not recorded which). The origin of the receptors is a woman aged 25 to 45 who had recovered from COVID-19. The CDR3 runs from the conserved cysteine through the conserved F or W.

j_call | v_call | cdr3_aa
TRBJ2-7 | TRBV7-9 | CASSLDPMDRESEQYF
TRBJ2-1 | TRBV4-2 | CASSQSRTSGRGDEQFF
TRBJ1-1 | TRBV14 | CASSQDVGGLSNTEAFF
TRBJ1-5 | TRBV27 | CASSLLVGGQPQHF
TRBJ2-7 | TRBV27 | CASSLADRGYEQYF
TRBJ1-5 | TRBV7-9 | CASSASQGVGNQPQHF
TRBJ2-5 | TRBV7-2 | CASSPGLAGRNQETQYF
TRBJ2-3 | TRBV27 | CASSSPQRGGPEDTQYF
TRBJ2-5 | TRBV11-2 | CASSPLGDRGRETQYF
TRBJ1-4 | TRBV9 | CASSPGMDFSEKLFF
TRBJ1-2 | TRBV7-9 | CASSLAPGDRGYGYTF
TRBJ2-5 | TRBV7-2 | CASSWDYEGTQYF
TRBJ2-2 | TRBV7-6 | CASSLGGVRANTGELFF
TRBJ2-3 | TRBV25-1 | CASKGGRAADTQYF
TRBJ2-3 | TRBV5-1 | CASSQDNQGTDTQYF
TRBJ2-1 | TRBV7-6 | CASSLVDGREGPGGEQFF
TRBJ2-7 | TRBV25-1 | CASSEFVTGVYEQYF
TRBJ2-2 | TRBV9 | CASSVGLLIGELFF
TRBJ2-7 | TRBV5-6 | CASSAKFSGTVGTYEQYF
TRBJ1-1 | TRBV27 | CASSLSLWVGRTTEAFF
TRBJ2-6 | TRBV2 | CASDSSGANVLTF
TRBJ2-2 | TRBV4-1 | CASSQEVVGAGELFF
TRBJ2-7 | TRBV27 | CASSGLARYEQYF
TRBJ2-1 | TRBV29-1 | CSVEGMTLTSGFHYNEQFF
TRBJ1-3 | TRBV7-9 | CASSLALDRVDTIYF
TRBJ2-2 | TRBV18 | CASSPPGRGTGELFF
TRBJ2-7 | TRBV2 | CASRADSYEQYF
TRBJ2-2 | TRBV3-1/TRBV3-2 | CASSPSPGLAGGRGTGELFF
TRBJ2-4 | TRBV10-1 | CASSDSGLAGFNIQYF
TRBJ2-5 | TRBV7-9 | CASRDGTEKETQYF
TRBJ1-5 | TRBV28 | CASSLRWSQHF
TRBJ2-1 | TRBV9 | CASSAQGGDEQFF
TRBJ1-2 | TRBV15 | CATSRVRGALSSYTF
TRBJ1-2 | TRBV10-3 | CAISESVEIYGYTF
TRBJ2-1 | TRBV27 | CASSLSLLAAYNEQFF
TRBJ2-7 | TRBV27 | CASSLTVGGPYEQYF
TRBJ2-3 | TRBV5-5 | CASRRKTGPDTQYF
TRBJ1-1 | TRBV6-2/TRBV6-3 | CASSYLGAWRNTEAFF
TRBJ2-1 | TRBV10-2 | CASSDGQYRNNEQFF
TRBJ2-1 | TRBV5-8 | CASSFQGYNEQFF
TRBJ2-1 | TRBV6-1 | CASSEGRSWKQFF
TRBJ1-5 | TRBV7-8 | CASSSRRTGGNQPQHF